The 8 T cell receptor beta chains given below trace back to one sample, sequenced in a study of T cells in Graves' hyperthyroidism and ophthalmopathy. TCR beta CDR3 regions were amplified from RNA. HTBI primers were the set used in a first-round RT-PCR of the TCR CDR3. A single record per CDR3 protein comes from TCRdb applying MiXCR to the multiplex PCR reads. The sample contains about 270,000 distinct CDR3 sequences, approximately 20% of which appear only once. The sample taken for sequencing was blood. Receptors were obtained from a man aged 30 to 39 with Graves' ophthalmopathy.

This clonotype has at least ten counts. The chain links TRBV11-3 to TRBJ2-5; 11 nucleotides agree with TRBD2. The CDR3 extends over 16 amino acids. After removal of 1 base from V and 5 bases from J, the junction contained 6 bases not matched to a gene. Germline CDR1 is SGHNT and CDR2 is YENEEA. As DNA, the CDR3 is TGTGCCAGCAGCTTAGGTAGCGGGAGGGCCTACGAGACCCAGTACTTC. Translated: CASSLGSGRAYETQYF.

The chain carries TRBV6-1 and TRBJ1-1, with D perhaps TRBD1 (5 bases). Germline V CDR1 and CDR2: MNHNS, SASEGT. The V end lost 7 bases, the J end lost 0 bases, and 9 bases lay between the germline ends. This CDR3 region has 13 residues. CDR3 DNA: TGTGCCAGCACATTACAGGTGAACACTGAAGCTTTCTTT. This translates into CASTLQVNTEAFF.

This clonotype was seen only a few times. CDR3 amino acids: CASSYREPSAGELFF. The CDR3 nucleotides read TGTGCCAGCAGTTACAGAGAACCCTCGGCCGGGGAGCTGTTTTTT. The chain has TRBV6-2 or TRBV6-3 and TRBJ2-2; D is unresolved. Germline lookup yields CDR1 MNHEY and CDR2 SVGEGT. The CDR3 runs to 15 residues. Trimming shortened V by 2 bases and J by 6 bases, and 13 bases separated the two germline ends.

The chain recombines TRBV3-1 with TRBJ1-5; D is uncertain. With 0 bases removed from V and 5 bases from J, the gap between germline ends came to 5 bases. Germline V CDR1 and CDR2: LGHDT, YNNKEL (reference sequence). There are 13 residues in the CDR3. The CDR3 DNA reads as TGTGCCAGCAGCCAAGATCGAGATCAGCCCCAGCATTTT. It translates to CASSQDRDQPQHF.

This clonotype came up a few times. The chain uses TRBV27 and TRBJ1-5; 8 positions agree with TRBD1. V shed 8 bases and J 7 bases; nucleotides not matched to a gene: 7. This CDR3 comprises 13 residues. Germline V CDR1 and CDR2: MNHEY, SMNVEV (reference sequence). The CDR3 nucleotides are TGTGCCAGCGCTTCAGGGGGCGCGCAGCCCCAGCATTTT. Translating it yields CASASGGAQPQHF.

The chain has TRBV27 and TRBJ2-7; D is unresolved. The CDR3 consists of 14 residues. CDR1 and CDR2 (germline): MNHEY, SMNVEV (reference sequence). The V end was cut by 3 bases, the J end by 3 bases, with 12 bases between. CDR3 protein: CASSLSRRGYEQYF. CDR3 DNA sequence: TGTGCCAGCAGTTTGTCCCGACGAGGCTACGAGCAGTACTTC.

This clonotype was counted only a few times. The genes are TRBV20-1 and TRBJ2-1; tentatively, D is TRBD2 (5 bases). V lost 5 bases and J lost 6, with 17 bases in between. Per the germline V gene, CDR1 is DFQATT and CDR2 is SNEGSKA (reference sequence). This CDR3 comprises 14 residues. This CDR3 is CSAVGGSYANEQFF. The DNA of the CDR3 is TGCAGTGCTGTAGGTGGGAGTTACGCCAATGAGCAGTTCTTC.

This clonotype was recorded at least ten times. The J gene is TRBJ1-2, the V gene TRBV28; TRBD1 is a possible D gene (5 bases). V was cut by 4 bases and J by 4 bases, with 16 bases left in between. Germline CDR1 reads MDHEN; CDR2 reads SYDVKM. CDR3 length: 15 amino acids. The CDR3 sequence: CASSSTLGEGYGYTF. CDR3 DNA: TGTGCCAGCAGTTCCACGTTAGGGGAAGGCTATGGCTACACCTTC.